This T cell receptor (beta chain) is from a study of blood T cell repertoires in COVID-19. Turning to the study itself: PBMCs, B-cell-depleted T cells, or T cells were the source of the cDNA or gDNA that made up the material.

Assay: immunoSEQ multiplex PCR; the TCRdb copy retains only in-frame clones and omits some. The profile shows about 61,000 clones, 70% to 90% of them singletons. The sequencing input was peripheral blood. The receptor was isolated from a human donor in a cohort sampled during active COVID-19.

The DNA of the CDR3 is TGTGCCAGCAGCGTAGGCGGGAGCTCAAACAATGAGCAGTTCTTC. Its translation: CASSVGGSSNNEQFF. This chain joins TRBV9 and TRBJ2-1; 7 bases agree with TRBD2. CDR1 and CDR2 (germline): SGDLS, YYNGEE. V shed 0 bases and J 5 bases; nucleotides not matched to a gene: 5. This CDR3 spans 15 amino acids.